The 32 T cell receptor beta chains below come from one sample, sequenced in a study of OX40 agonist ivuxolimab in advanced cancers. The repertoire was sequenced with immunoSEQ multiplex PCR; TCRdb's copy has only in-frame clones and lacks some. The sample holds roughly 82,000 clones, roughly 83% seen once. Sample: CD4+ or CD8+ T cells sorted from blood, taken in a trial of the OX40 agonist ivuxolimab. The receptor set was obtained from an adult with an advanced solid tumor such as melanoma, head and neck, liver or kidney cancer.

This chain links TRBV5-4 with TRBJ1-2; TRBD1 matches 7 bases. Per germline, CDR1 SGHNT and CDR2 YYREEE (reference sequence). CDR3 length equals 16 residues. J lost 4 bases, V lost 0 bases, and 9 bases had no gene match. The CDR3 DNA reads TGTGCCAGCAGCTTGGGGGCCGAAGGGACAGCCTATGGCTACACCTTC. Translating it yields CASSLGAEGTAYGYTF.

In its sample, this clone was seen a few times. The chain is built from TRBV7-6 and TRBJ1-4; D not resolved. V lost 3 bases and J 7 bases, leaving 12 bases between the germline ends. The CDR3 is made up of 14 amino acids. CDR1 is SGHVS and CDR2 is FNYEAQ in the germline V gene. CDR3 sequence reads: CASSFVRESEKLFF. For the CDR3, the DNA is TGTGCCAGCAGCTTTGTACGGGAGAGTGAAAAACTGTTTTTT.

V and J are TRBV6-1 and TRBJ2-7; 9 bases line up with TRBD1. This CDR3 has 14 residues. V shed 4 bases and J 4 bases; nucleotides not matched to a gene: 5. Germline V gene lookup returns CDR1 MNHNS and CDR2 SASEGT. CDR3 DNA: TGTGCCAGCAGTGCCGGGACAGGGCTTTACGAGCAGTACTTC. Translated, it gives CASSAGTGLYEQYF.

The rearrangement uses TRBV18 and TRBJ2-3; possible D gene TRBD1, 5 bases. CDR1 and CDR2 from the germline V gene are KGHSH and LQKENI. The CDR3 is 11 residues long. The ends were cut back, 5 bases at V and 13 bases at J, with 13 bases in the middle. In DNA form, the CDR3 reads TGTGCCAGCTCATCACAGGAGAAGGAGTATTTT. Amino acid sequence: CASSSQEKEYF.

This clone was counted a single time. The chain recombines TRBV4-2 with TRBJ2-1; 7 nucleotides line up with TRBD1. CDR1 is LGHNA and CDR2 is YNFKEQ in the germline V gene. After removal of 0 bases from V and 2 bases from J, the junction contained 7 bases not matched to a gene. The CDR3 length is 17 residues. CDR3: CASSQDLWGTAYNEQFF. The CDR3, as DNA: TGTGCCAGCAGCCAAGATCTTTGGGGGACAGCCTACAATGAGCAGTTCTTC.

V and J are TRBV7-2 and TRBJ2-5; 10 bases are a match to TRBD1. The length of the CDR3 is 15 residues. Per germline, CDR1 SGHTA and CDR2 FQGNSA. With V trimmed by 8 bases and J by 2 bases, 8 bases remained unmatched. The CDR3 sequence is CASLKRQGAQETQYF. The CDR3 nucleotides are TGTGCCAGCCTTAAACGACAGGGGGCGCAAGAGACCCAGTACTTC.

This rearrangement joins TRBV30 to TRBJ1-5; tentatively, D is TRBD1 (6 bases). CDR3 size: 15 residues. CDR1 GTSNPN and CDR2 SVGIG come from the germline V gene (reference sequence). V shed 4 bases and J shed 0 bases, with 13 bases lying between them. The CDR3 DNA follows: TGTGCCTGGAAGCACGGGACATCTAGCAATCAGCCCCAGCATTTT. It encodes CAWKHGTSSNQPQHF. The full variable domain, with the rest looked up from reference TRBV30 and TRBJ1-5, is SQTIHQWPATLVQPVGSPLSLECTVEGTSNPNLYWYRQAAGRGLQLLFYSVGIGQISSEVPQNLSASRPQDRQFILSSKKLLLSDSGFYLCAWKHGTSSNQPQHFGDGTRLSIL.

The chain links TRBV27 to TRBJ1-3; D uncertain. Trimming pared 1 base from V and 0 bases from J, leaving 7 bases between. The CDR3 spans 15 residues. Germline CDR1 reads MNHEY; CDR2 reads SMNVEV (reference sequence). The chain's CDR3 is CASSLYGDSGNTIYF. The DNA for the CDR3 is TGTGCCAGCAGTTTATACGGGGACTCTGGAAACACCATATATTTT.

V gene TRBV7-2 combines with J gene TRBJ2-3, with D perhaps TRBD2 (6 bases). The V gene lost 5 bases and the J gene lost 2 bases, with 26 bases spanning the gap. The CDR3 is made up of 19 amino acids. Germline V CDR1 and CDR2: SGHTA, FQGNSA. The CDR3 nucleotides read TGTGCCAGCAGCCTAAGGGGCGGGGCCGGGACTCCGAACACAGATACGCAGTATTTT. Protein product: CASSLRGGAGTPNTDTQYF.

The chain uses TRBV18 and TRBJ2-7; 7 bases are a match to TRBD1. CDR3 length: 15 amino acids. Germline V lookup: CDR1 KGHSH, CDR2 LQKENI. V gave up 2 bases and J gave up 5 bases; unmatched junction bases: 9. CDR3 DNA sequence: TGTGCCAGCTCACCAGGGACAGCATCTAGGCACGAGCAGTACTTC. Protein product: CASSPGTASRHEQYF.

The V and J genes are TRBV7-9 and TRBJ1-1; D not resolved. From germline, CDR1 is SEHNR and CDR2 FQNEAQ (reference sequence). V gave up 4 bases and J gave up 6 bases, with 12 bases separating them. The length of the CDR3 is 13 residues. CDR3 bases: TGTGCCAGCAGCTCCGGACGGGGAGCTGAAGCTTTCTTT. This encodes CASSSGRGAEAFF.

The genes are TRBV18 and TRBJ2-1; maybe TRBD1 (6 bases). The CDR3 runs 16 residues. Germline loops: CDR1 KGHSH, CDR2 LQKENI. V was shortened by 0 bases and J by 3 bases, with 12 bases between the two germline ends. DNA of the CDR3: TGTGCCAGCTCACCACCTGGGGGCGGACTCTACAATGAGCAGTTCTTC. This encodes CASSPPGGGLYNEQFF.

CDR3 in amino acids: CASSLSSAGATDTQYF. The CDR3 DNA reads TGTGCCAGCAGTTTAAGTTCGGCGGGGGCCACAGATACGCAGTATTTT. V and J are TRBV28 and TRBJ2-3; a weak D match, TRBD2 (7 bases). Trimming cost V 2 bases and J 2 bases, with 14 bases left between them. This CDR3 is 16 amino acids long. Looked up from germline, CDR1 is MDHEN and CDR2 is SYDVKM. Combining the CDR3 with reference TRBV28 and TRBJ2-3 gives the whole variable domain DVKVTQSSRYLVKRTGEKVFLECVQDMDHENMFWYRQDPGLGLRLIYFSYDVKMKEKGDIPEGYSVSREKKERFSLILESASTNQTSMYLCASSLSSAGATDTQYFGPGTRLTVL.

V gene TRBV30 combines with J gene TRBJ1-5, with no clear D. In germline, CDR1 is GTSNPN, CDR2 SVGIG (reference sequence). The V end lost 1 base, the J end lost 3 bases, and 13 bases lay between the germline ends. CDR3 length equals 15 residues. The CDR3 region is CAWSAFPTDNQPQHF. CDR3 DNA: TGTGCCTGGAGTGCCTTCCCGACCGACAATCAGCCCCAGCATTTT.

This clone was seen a single time. The chain joins TRBV7-8 to TRBJ1-5; D ambiguous. The CDR3 covers 14 residues. Germline loops: CDR1 SGHVS, CDR2 FQNEAQ. V was cut by 2 bases and J by 5 bases, with 10 bases left in between. The CDR3 reads CASSLLGPDQPQHF. The CDR3 coding sequence is TGTGCCAGCAGCTTACTAGGGCCCGATCAGCCCCAGCATTTT.

This rearrangement joins TRBV30 to TRBJ2-1; TRBD2 agrees at 11 bases. The J segment lost 4 bases and the V segment lost 3 bases, leaving 5 bases of the junction unmatched. The CDR3 runs to 15 residues. Per the germline V gene, CDR1 is GTSNPN and CDR2 is SVGIG (reference sequence). DNA of the CDR3: TGTGCCTGGAGCGCCGGACTAGCGGGTTACAATGAGCAGTTCTTC. This translates into CAWSAGLAGYNEQFF.

This chain joins TRBV4-3 and TRBJ1-6; D is possibly TRBD1 (5 bases). The CDR3 has 15 residues. Germline CDR1 is LGHNA and CDR2 is YSLEER. Trimming removed 1 base from V and 9 bases from J, with 13 bases in between. The CDR3 DNA sequence: TGCGCCAGCAGCCAAGGGCAGGGTTTAGGTTCACCCCTCCACTTT. Amino acid sequence: CASSQGQGLGSPLHF.

This clone turned up a few times. This sequence joins TRBV7-6 and TRBJ1-1; 7 bases line up with TRBD1. The CDR3 covers 16 residues. Germline CDR1 reads SGHVS; CDR2 reads FNYEAQ. J lost 2 bases, V lost 5 bases, and 11 bases had no gene match. DNA for the CDR3: TGTGCCAGCAGCCCAGGGGGAGGCCCTAGTAACACTGAAGCTTTCTTT. Translation gives CASSPGGGPSNTEAFF. Drawing the rest from reference TRBV7-6 and TRBJ1-1, the complete variable domain is GAGVSQSPRYKVTKRGQDVALRCDPISGHVSLYWYRQALGQGPEFLTYFNYEAQQDKSGLPNDRFSAERPEGSISTLTIQRTEQRDSAMYRCASSPGGGPSNTEAFFGQGTRLTVV.

The CDR3 DNA reads as TGTGCCAGCAACCCAGGGACGACGGATTCACCCCTCCACTTT. Its translation: CASNPGTTDSPLHF. The rearrangement joins TRBV9 to TRBJ1-6, with D perhaps matching TRBD1 (5 bases). The CDR3 extends over 14 amino acids. Germline-derived CDR1 and CDR2 are SGDLS and YYNGEE. The germline V and J ends were trimmed by 6 bases and 8 bases, with 15 bases remaining between them.

The chain couples TRBV18 to TRBJ1-1; D uncertain. Trimming shortened V by 2 bases and J by 5 bases, and 15 bases separated the two germline ends. The CDR3 has 15 amino acids. Germline-derived CDR1 and CDR2 are KGHSH and LQKENI. CDR3: CASSPTTVEGTEAFF. As DNA, the CDR3 is TGTGCCAGCTCACCAACCACGGTGGAGGGAACTGAAGCTTTCTTT.

This chain links TRBV6-5 with TRBJ2-7; TRBD2 matches at 8 bases. CDR3 length: 13 amino acids. Unmatched junction bases numbered 11, after V lost 9 bases and J lost 7 bases. CDR1 is MNHEY and CDR2 is SVGAGI in the germline V gene. CDR3 residues: CASKKAASGEQYF. In DNA form, the CDR3 reads TGTGCCAGTAAGAAAGCGGCTAGCGGGGAGCAGTACTTC.

The rearrangement links TRBV7-2 to TRBJ1-1; D gene unclear. The CDR3 covers 12 residues. Germline CDR1 is SGHTA and CDR2 is FQGNSA. V lost 1 base and J 10 bases, leaving 10 bases between the germline ends. The CDR3 loop is CASSLVGSTAFF. The CDR3 DNA is TGTGCCAGCAGCTTAGTAGGGTCCACAGCTTTCTTT.

V usage is TRBV7-2 and J usage is TRBJ1-1, with a weak D call TRBD1 (5 bases). Germline V gene data show CDR1 as SGHTA and CDR2 as FQGNSA. Trimming removed 0 bases from V and 6 bases from J, with 14 bases in between. CDR3 length: 15 residues. In DNA, the CDR3 is TGTGCCAGCAGCTTAGCGGGGGTTAGGAGCGCTGAAGCTTTCTTT. Translated: CASSLAGVRSAEAFF.

The rearrangement joins TRBV6-1 to TRBJ1-5, with D perhaps matching TRBD1 (5 bases). Germline values: CDR1 MNHNS, CDR2 SASEGT. Between the trimmed V and J ends, which lost 7 bases and 4 bases, there was a span of 17 bases. This CDR3 contains 15 residues. The CDR3 region is CASTGGGITNQPQHF. The CDR3 DNA reads as TGTGCCAGCACGGGGGGTGGTATCACTAATCAGCCCCAGCATTTT.

The V and J genes are TRBV11-2 and TRBJ1-3; TRBD1 matches at 8 bases. This CDR3 has 14 residues. The germline V gene encodes CDR1 SGHAT and CDR2 FQNNGV. The junction had 8 bases not matched to a gene; V was cut back by 5 bases and J by 8 bases. As DNA, the CDR3 is TGTGCCAGCAGCCCACCAGGGGGCCGCGACACCATATATTTT. Its translation: CASSPPGGRDTIYF.

The V call is TRBV7-9, the J call TRBJ1-6; D uncertain. This CDR3 region has 15 residues. V lost 7 bases and J lost 1, with 11 bases in between. The germline V gene has CDR1 SEHNR and CDR2 FQNEAQ (reference sequence). CDR3 residues: CASTPTGSYNSPLHF. The CDR3 bases are TGTGCCAGCACCCCCACCGGGTCCTATAATTCACCCCTCCACTTT.

The chain carries TRBV7-8 and TRBJ1-2; 7 bases are shared with TRBD1. V dropped 4 bases and J dropped 4; count of bases not matched to a gene: 6. CDR3 size: 14 residues. CDR1 is SGHVS, CDR2 FQNEAQ, per germline. CDR3 nucleotide sequence: TGTGCCAGCAGCTCCAGGGACAGCAGCTATGGCTACACCTTC. Translation gives CASSSRDSSYGYTF.

The chain uses TRBV10-3 and TRBJ2-7; 9 nucleotides agree with TRBD1. Germline CDR1 and CDR2: ENHRY and SYGVKD. The CDR3 is made up of 16 amino acids. V lost 0 bases and J lost 3; bases outside the gene matches: 6. The chain's CDR3 is CAISESEGTGLYEQYF. The DNA for the CDR3 is TGTGCCATCAGTGAGTCGGAGGGGACAGGGCTCTACGAGCAGTACTTC.

The chain links TRBV6-5 to TRBJ1-2, with TRBD1 matching over 10 bases. After removal of 4 bases from V and 2 bases from J, the junction contained 4 bases not matched to a gene. The CDR3 is made up of 15 amino acids. The germline V gene encodes CDR1 MNHEY and CDR2 SVGAGI. The CDR3 sequence is CASSSRQGANYGYTF. CDR3 sequence (DNA): TGTGCCAGCAGTTCTAGACAGGGGGCGAACTATGGCTACACCTTC.

The chain carries TRBV18 and TRBJ2-3; a weak D match, TRBD2 (6 bases). Germline V lookup: CDR1 KGHSH, CDR2 LQKENI. Trimming pared 3 bases from V and 1 base from J, leaving 11 bases between. The CDR3 sequence is 15 residues long. The CDR3 loop reads CASSPEGLRTDTQYF. CDR3 DNA sequence: TGTGCCAGCTCACCTGAGGGACTTCGCACAGATACGCAGTATTTT. Supplemented by reference TRBV18 and TRBJ2-3, the full variable domain reads NAGVMQNPRHLVRRRGQEARLRCSPMKGHSHVYWYRQLPEEGLKFMVYLQKENIIDESGMPKERFSAEFPKEGPSILRIQQVVRGDSAAYFCASSPEGLRTDTQYFGPGTRLTVL.

This clone was seen a few times. This rearrangement joins TRBV18 to TRBJ2-7; D not certain. Trimming cost V 5 bases and J 5 bases, with 10 bases left between them. Germline-derived CDR1 and CDR2 are KGHSH and LQKENI. The CDR3 sequence is 12 residues long. The CDR3 DNA is TGTGCCAGCTCATCCTATACCGACGAGCAGTACTTC. As protein: CASSSYTDEQYF.

This clone was detected only a few times. The chain couples TRBV10-3 to TRBJ1-1; D ambiguous. Germline-derived CDR1 and CDR2 are ENHRY and SYGVKD. V shed 3 bases and J shed 8 bases, with 10 bases lying between them. The CDR3 has 12 amino acids. CDR3 sequence (DNA): TGTGCCATCAGTGACTCTCGGAGCGAAGCTTTCTTT. Its translation: CAISDSRSEAFF.